This T cell receptor (beta chain) derives from a study of T cells in Graves' hyperthyroidism and ophthalmopathy. The wider study: The blood sample was taken at first diagnosis, before treatment began.

Notes on the study in general: Most expanded thyroid clonotypes above 0.001 also appeared in blood. Prediction of ophthalmopathy progression came a median approximately 6.6 months pre-onset.

This clonotype was counted at least ten times. Its antigen is unknown. TCR beta CDR3 region amplification was performed from RNA transcripts. First-round RT-PCR targeting the TCR CDR3 was performed with the HTBI primer set. TCRdb fed the multiplex PCR reads into MiXCR, producing one record per CDR3 protein. Of about 580,000 distinct CDR3 sequences listed, around 14% were seen once; the top ten hold under 7%. Germline CDR1 reads MNHEY; CDR2 reads SVGEGT. The V gene lost 6 bases and the J gene lost 2 bases, with 11 bases spanning the gap. The CDR3 loop spans 14 amino acids. Preceding any ophthalmopathy symptoms, the blood sample dates from first hyperthyroidism diagnosis.

The receptor's source is a woman aged 25 to 39 with Graves' hyperthyroidism that later progressed to Graves' ophthalmopathy. The V call is TRBV6-2 or TRBV6-3, the J call TRBJ1-5; D uncertain. The sample taken for sequencing was blood. CDR3 DNA: TGTGCCAGCAGCACGAGGAGGGGCAATCAGCCCCAGCATTTT. Protein: CASSTRRGNQPQHF.